This entry concerns a single T cell receptor beta chain. Its antigen remains unknown. Study outcomes and limitations: Tumor memory CD4+ T cell TCR gene usage was found to cluster with blood and lymph node memory CD4+ cells and with lymph node naive CD4+ cells. Tumor Tregs overlapped most with tumor, then blood, naive CD4+ cells.

Germline CDR1 and CDR2: SGHVS and FQNEAQ. The V segment lost 1 base and the J segment 0 bases; nucleotides outside the gene matches: 6. The CDR3 is 18 amino acids. After constant-region reverse-primer amplification, full-length variable regions underwent semi-nested PCR with Nested Universal Primer A. TCRdb independently ran MiXCR on the 5' RACE reads; one entry per CDR3 protein. The sample includes over 55,000 distinct CDR3 sequences, more than 25% of them seen just once. Memory CD4+ T cells were sorted as CD4+CD45RO+CD25- cells. This receptor was identified in a female donor with breast cancer. The chain recombines TRBV7-8 with TRBJ2-6; 7 nucleotides match TRBD1. Sample: tumor-infiltrating memory CD4+ T cells sorted from the breast tumor. Subset reported: memory CD4+ T cells, CD4+CD45RO+CD25-. The CDR3 loop reads CASSLEAQGSSGANVLTF. The CDR3 bases are TGTGCCAGCAGCTTAGAGGCACAGGGGAGCTCTGGGGCCAACGTCCTGACTTTC.